This T cell receptor beta chain came from a study of technical replicates of blood from several donors. This clone was seen only once. This table comes from immunoSEQ multiplex PCR, and its TCRdb copy is limited to in-frame clones, with some not included. The table lists just over 8,000 clones, roughly nine tenths of them singletons. CDR1 is SGDLS, CDR2 YYNGEE, per germline. The CDR3 sequence is 13 residues long. The V end was cut by 2 bases, the J end by 3 bases, with 6 bases between. This chain links TRBV9 with TRBJ2-1; D possibly corresponds to TRBD2 (6 bases). The clonotype comes from a human donor in good health. Input material: PBMCs. CDR3 sequence reads: CASSVSGYNEQFF. CDR3 nucleotide sequence: TGTGCCAGCAGCGTTAGCGGCTACAATGAGCAGTTCTTC.